These 5 T cell receptor beta chains came from one sample sequenced in a study of blood T cell repertoires in COVID-19. Sequencing was performed with immunoSEQ multiplex PCR; in TCRdb, only in-frame clones are kept and a portion is missing. This sample has 85,000 to 120,000 clones, with 70% to 75% found just once. Sequencing used peripheral blood. Receptors originate from a human donor with acute or convalescent COVID-19. The donor label of this sample is uncertain.

The chain has TRBV7-9 and TRBJ1-6, with 8 positions matching TRBD1. From germline, CDR1 is SEHNR and CDR2 FQNEAQ (reference sequence). After removal of 1 base from V and 9 bases from J, the junction contained 2 bases not matched to a gene. This CDR3 is 14 amino acids long. CDR3 region: CASSLGTGFSPLHF. The CDR3 nucleotides are TGTGCCAGCAGCTTAGGGACAGGGTTTTCACCCCTCCACTTT.

The chain carries TRBV27 and TRBJ2-7; D ambiguous. Germline CDR1 and CDR2: MNHEY and SMNVEV (reference sequence). With 6 bases removed from V and 1 base from J, the gap between germline ends came to 10 bases. This CDR3 has 13 amino acids. As DNA, the CDR3 is TGTGCCAGCAGGCCACGGAGTTCCTACGAGCAGTACGTC. It translates to CASRPRSSYEQYV.

V and J are TRBV5-1 and TRBJ1-2; tentative D call: TRBD1 (5 bases). CDR3 length equals 18 residues. Per the germline V gene, CDR1 is SGHRS and CDR2 is YFSETQ. Between the trimmed V and J ends, which lost 0 bases and 5 bases, there was a span of 23 bases. CDR3 sequence: CASSLGRRGRPTHYGYTF. The CDR3 DNA reads TGCGCCAGCAGCTTGGGAAGAAGGGGCCGTCCGACCCATTATGGCTACACCTTC.

The gene calls are TRBV5-1 and TRBJ1-1; 8 bases align to TRBD1. The CDR3 totals 12 residues. V lost 6 bases and J lost 3; bases outside the gene matches: 1. In germline, CDR1 is SGHRS, CDR2 YFSETQ. The CDR3 DNA reads as TGCGCCAGCAAGACAGGGGACACTGAAGCTTTCTTT. Translated: CASKTGDTEAFF.

This CDR3 reads CASSSNPGTGLITGELFF. For the CDR3, the DNA is TGTGCCAGCAGCTCCAACCCCGGGACAGGGCTTATCACCGGGGAGCTGTTTTTT. The V and J genes are TRBV9 and TRBJ2-2, with 9 bases aligning to TRBD1. The CDR3 is made up of 18 amino acids. From germline, CDR1 is SGDLS and CDR2 YYNGEE. With V trimmed by 4 bases and J by 4 bases, 14 bases remained unmatched.